One and the same sample provided the 10 T cell receptor beta chains below, sequenced in a study of cytomegalovirus exposure and HLA in healthy donors. The PCR had 60 Vbeta and 13 Jbeta primers. Clones were read by immunoSEQ multiplex PCR, and TCRdb kept only the in-frame ones, dropping some. This sample has about 160,000 clones, with around 75% found just once. Sequencing input: PBMCs. These receptors all stem from a woman aged 45-59 years in good health and CMV-seropositive.

The chain combines TRBV19 with TRBJ1-4; D uncertain. V was shortened by 6 bases and J by 8 bases, with 10 bases between the two germline ends. The CDR3 is made up of 12 amino acids. Germline V gene data show CDR1 as LNHDA and CDR2 as SQIVND (reference sequence). CDR3 nucleotide sequence: TGTGCCAGTAGCAATAACGGGGAAAAACTGTTTTTT. It encodes CASSNNGEKLFF. The entire variable domain, with the rest obtained from reference TRBV19 and TRBJ1-4, is as follows: DGGITQSPKYLFRKEGQNVTLSCEQNLNHDAMYWYRQDPGQGLRLIYYSQIVNDFQKGDIAEGYSVSREKKESFPLTVTSAQKNPTAFYLCASSNNGEKLFFGSGTQLSVL.

The rearrangement joins TRBV2 to TRBJ1-2, with 7 bases aligning to TRBD1. Trimming removed 1 base from V and 2 bases from J; junction bases left unmatched: 4. The CDR3 has 15 residues. Germline CDR1 and CDR2: SNHLY and FYNNEI. DNA for the CDR3: TGTGCCAGCAGTGAAGGCAGGGGGTGGAACTATGGCTACACCTTC. It codes for CASSEGRGWNYGYTF.

This clone came up once. This sequence joins TRBV23-1 and TRBJ1-1, with D perhaps matching TRBD1 (5 bases). TRBV23-1 counts as an open reading frame of uncertain function. The CDR3 is 15 residues long. V was cut by 6 bases and J by 0 bases, with 14 bases left in between. In DNA form, the CDR3 reads TGCGCCAGCAGGACACGACAGAGCATGAACACTGAAGCTTTCTTT. It translates to CASRTRQSMNTEAFF.

This clone was seen a few times. The J gene is TRBJ2-1, the V gene TRBV9, with D maybe TRBD2 (7 bases). Per the germline V gene, CDR1 is SGDLS and CDR2 is YYNGEE. This CDR3 is built from 14 residues. V gave up 3 bases and J gave up 4 bases, with 11 bases separating them. The CDR3 region is CASSEGGGYNEQFF. The CDR3, as DNA: TGTGCCAGCAGCGAGGGAGGGGGGTACAATGAGCAGTTCTTC. Full variable domain (remainder filled in from reference TRBV9 and TRBJ2-1): DSGVTQTPKHLITATGQRVTLRCSPRSGDLSVYWYQQSLDQGLQFLIQYYNGEERAKGNILERFSAQQFPDLHSELNLSSLELGDSALYFCASSEGGGYNEQFFGPGTRLTVL.

This chain links TRBV13 with TRBJ1-3; 12 positions match TRBD1. Germline values: CDR1 PRHDT, CDR2 FYEKMQ (reference sequence). The CDR3 extends over 18 amino acids. V lost 5 bases, J lost 4 bases, and 12 bases stayed unmatched. In DNA, the CDR3 is TGTGCCAGCAGCGCGGGACAGGGGGCGCGAGGGACCGGAAACACCATATATTTT. Amino acid sequence: CASSAGQGARGTGNTIYF.

V and J are TRBV6-5 and TRBJ2-6; D is uncertain. V dropped 5 bases and J dropped 0 bases, with 5 bases sitting between them. This CDR3 contains 14 residues. From germline, CDR1 is MNHEY and CDR2 SVGAGI. Here the CDR3 reads CASSQFSGANVLTF. In DNA, the CDR3 is TGTGCCAGCAGTCAATTCTCTGGGGCCAACGTCCTGACTTTC.

The gene calls are TRBV28 and TRBJ1-2; no reliable D call. The CDR3 consists of 14 residues. Per germline, CDR1 MDHEN and CDR2 SYDVKM. With 3 bases removed from V and 1 base from J, the gap between germline ends came to 9 bases. In DNA, the CDR3 is TGTGCCAGCAGTTTGAGGGTCAATAACTATGGCTACACCTTC. Its protein is CASSLRVNNYGYTF.

The chain uses TRBV5-1 and TRBJ1-1; 8 bases fit TRBD1. The germline CDR1 and CDR2 sequences are SGHRS and YFSETQ. V trimming: 4 bases; J trimming: 1 base; junction bases outside the gene matches: 3. The CDR3 sequence is 14 residues long. The CDR3 sequence: CASSIGTGNTEAFF. In DNA, the CDR3 is TGCGCCAGCAGCATAGGGACAGGGAACACTGAAGCTTTCTTT.

The gene calls are TRBV10-1 and TRBJ2-1, with 7 positions matching TRBD2. V lost 0 bases to trimming and J lost 10 bases; unmatched junction nucleotides: 3. Per germline, CDR1 WNHNN and CDR2 SYGVQD (reference sequence). The CDR3 spans 13 residues. For the CDR3, the DNA is TGCGCCAGCAGTGAGTCGTTGGGGGGGGAGCAGTTCTTC. It is translated as CASSESLGGEQFF.

The chain is built from TRBV9 and TRBJ2-1, with 11 bases matching TRBD2. The length of the CDR3 is 15 residues. Per the germline V gene, CDR1 is SGDLS and CDR2 is YYNGEE. Trimming cost V 1 base and J 7 bases; bases outside gene matches: 4. The CDR3 is CASSVLAGGGNEQFF. The CDR3 DNA sequence: TGTGCCAGCAGCGTACTAGCGGGGGGCGGTAATGAGCAGTTCTTC. Together with reference TRBV9 and TRBJ2-1, the CDR3 gives the full variable domain: DSGVTQTPKHLITATGQRVTLRCSPRSGDLSVYWYQQSLDQGLQFLIQYYNGEERAKGNILERFSAQQFPDLHSELNLSSLELGDSALYFCASSVLAGGGNEQFFGPGTRLTVL.